This T cell receptor beta chain was sequenced in a study of blood T cells in healthy people across ages. Germline-derived CDR1 and CDR2 are DFQATT and SNEGSKA (reference sequence). The CDR3 extends over 15 amino acids. V lost 2 bases to trimming and J lost 1 base, with 13 bases between them. Next came a second PCR, run for about 6 to 11 cycles, which used a sample-barcoded 5' primer along with a J-beta primer mix. One entry per CDR3 protein results from TCRdb running MiXCR on the 5' RACE reads. The table records about a million distinct CDR3 sequences, under 40% of them present only once. This clonotype was counted only a few times.

The sequencing sample was made of blood. The receptor was derived from a man between 18 and 35 years old in good health. The chain uses TRBV20-1 and TRBJ2-3; the D gene is possibly TRBD1 (5 bases). The CDR3 loop reads CSARPLSTGTDTQYF. CDR3 coding DNA: TGCAGTGCTAGACCCCTCTCGACAGGCACAGATACGCAGTATTTT.